The 9 T cell receptor beta chains presented below share a single source sample, sequenced in a study of STAT5B mutations in CD4+ large granular lymphocyte leukemia. The table came from immunoSEQ multiplex PCR; TCRdb's copy has only in-frame clones and leaves some out. The sample has almost 30,000 clones, roughly three quarters seen once. Sequenced input: CD4+ T cells from blood buffy coats. These receptor sequences come from a human donor in good health.

The chain carries TRBV20-1 and TRBJ2-3; D is uncertain. The germline CDR1 and CDR2 sequences are DFQATT and SNEGSKA (reference sequence). Trimming pared 5 bases from V and 5 bases from J, leaving 8 bases between. The CDR3 totals 11 residues. The DNA for the CDR3 is TGCAGTGCTTTGGTAGGAGATACGCAGTATTTT. This translates into CSALVGDTQYF.

This clone was detected only a few times. The rearrangement links TRBV7-8 to TRBJ1-2, with 10 bases aligning to TRBD1. CDR1 SGHVS and CDR2 FQNEAQ come from the germline V gene. This CDR3 region has 14 residues. J was trimmed by 6 bases and V by 2 bases; bases with no gene match: 3. The CDR3 region has the DNA TGTGCCAGCAGCTTAAGGACAGGGGGGGATGGCTACACCTTC. Translating it yields CASSLRTGGDGYTF. The full variable domain, rest sourced from reference TRBV7-8 and TRBJ1-2, is GAGVSQSPRYKVAKRGQDVALRCDPISGHVSLFWYQQALGQGPEFLTYFQNEAQLDKSGLPSDRFFAERPEGSVSTLKIQRTQQEDSAVYLCASSLRTGGDGYTFGSGTRLTVV.

This chain uses TRBV5-1 with TRBJ1-2; possible D gene TRBD1, 6 bases. This CDR3 contains 17 residues. Between the trimmed V and J ends, which lost 1 base and 5 bases, there was a span of 21 bases. Germline V gives CDR1 SGHRS, CDR2 YFSETQ. The CDR3: CASSLRAGANRDYGYTF. CDR3 nucleotide sequence: TGCGCCAGCAGCTTGCGGGCAGGGGCCAATAGAGATTATGGCTACACCTTC.

V usage is TRBV9 and J usage is TRBJ1-6; tentative D call: TRBD1 (6 bases). CDR1 is SGDLS, CDR2 YYNGEE, per germline. V gave up 3 bases and J gave up 10 bases, with 20 bases separating them. This CDR3 has 16 residues. The CDR3 sequence is CASSAEITGLTSPLHF. The CDR3 DNA reads as TGTGCCAGCAGCGCAGAAATCACAGGGTTAACCTCACCCCTCCACTTT.

The chain employs TRBV6-1 and TRBJ1-2; no clear D gene. Germline CDR1 is MNHNS and CDR2 is SASEGT. The CDR3 is 13 residues long. Trimming took off 6 bases at V and 1 base at J, with 9 bases between the two ends. The CDR3 sequence: CASSPVFNYGYTF. The CDR3 nucleotides read TGTGCCAGCAGCCCAGTGTTTAACTATGGCTACACCTTC.

This rearrangement joins TRBV5-8 to TRBJ1-2, with TRBD1 identical over 7 bases. The germline V gene has CDR1 SGHTS and CDR2 YDEGEE. V lost 4 bases to trimming and J lost 1 base; unmatched junction nucleotides: 10. The CDR3 contains 16 residues. CDR3 sequence: CASSIPGTDDNYGYTF. In DNA form, the CDR3 reads TGTGCCAGCAGCATCCCCGGGACAGACGATAACTATGGCTACACCTTC.

This clone showed up just a few times. V usage is TRBV19 and J usage is TRBJ1-1, with D tentatively TRBD1 (5 bases). Trimming took 2 bases from V and 1 from J, leaving 11 bases between them. The CDR3 extends over 15 amino acids. Germline V lookup: CDR1 LNHDA, CDR2 SQIVND (reference sequence). The chain's CDR3 is CASSIRNRPNTEAFF. The CDR3, as DNA: TGTGCCAGTAGTATACGTAACAGGCCGAACACTGAAGCTTTCTTT.

The gene calls are TRBV5-6 and TRBJ2-7, with 7 bases identical to TRBD2. The CDR3 is 16 residues long. Looked up from germline, CDR1 is SGHDT and CDR2 is YYEEEE. V shed 4 bases and J 2 bases; nucleotides not matched to a gene: 12. The CDR3 nucleotides read TGTGCCAGCAGCCCCCTCGGGGGAGGGGAGCCCTACGAGCAGTACGTC. Protein sequence: CASSPLGGGEPYEQYV.

The chain links TRBV7-9 to TRBJ1-2; D call uncertain. The V and J ends lost 5 bases and 2 bases respectively, with 15 bases between them. Germline CDR1 is SEHNR and CDR2 is FQNEAQ (reference sequence). This CDR3 has 15 residues. CDR3 protein: CASSPSPGLNYGYTF. The CDR3 DNA reads TGTGCCAGCAGCCCTTCTCCCGGCCTAAACTATGGCTACACCTTC. Supplemented by reference TRBV7-9 and TRBJ1-2, the full variable domain reads DTGVSQNPRHKITKRGQNVTFRCDPISEHNRLYWYRQTLGQGPEFLTYFQNEAQLEKSRLLSDRFSAERPKGSFSTLEIQRTEQGDSAMYLCASSPSPGLNYGYTFGSGTRLTVV.